This TCR beta chain was retrieved from a study of cytomegalovirus exposure and HLA in healthy donors. J was trimmed by 4 bases and V by 1 base; bases with no gene match: 5. CDR3 size: 16 residues. Germline CDR1 and CDR2: LGHNA and YSLEER. Amplification used 60 Vbeta primers and 13 Jbeta primers. Assay: immunoSEQ multiplex PCR; the TCRdb copy retains only in-frame clones and omits some. The data hold about 190,000 clones, with roughly 80% observed a single time. This clonotype was obtained from a boy aged 5 to 17 in good health and CMV-seronegative. This chain uses TRBV4-3 with TRBJ1-1, with 11 positions matching TRBD1. The sequencing sample was made of PBMCs. CDR3 in amino acids: CASSQGTGGAGTEAFF. The CDR3 bases are TGCGCCAGCAGCCAAGGGACAGGGGGCGCGGGCACTGAAGCTTTCTTT.